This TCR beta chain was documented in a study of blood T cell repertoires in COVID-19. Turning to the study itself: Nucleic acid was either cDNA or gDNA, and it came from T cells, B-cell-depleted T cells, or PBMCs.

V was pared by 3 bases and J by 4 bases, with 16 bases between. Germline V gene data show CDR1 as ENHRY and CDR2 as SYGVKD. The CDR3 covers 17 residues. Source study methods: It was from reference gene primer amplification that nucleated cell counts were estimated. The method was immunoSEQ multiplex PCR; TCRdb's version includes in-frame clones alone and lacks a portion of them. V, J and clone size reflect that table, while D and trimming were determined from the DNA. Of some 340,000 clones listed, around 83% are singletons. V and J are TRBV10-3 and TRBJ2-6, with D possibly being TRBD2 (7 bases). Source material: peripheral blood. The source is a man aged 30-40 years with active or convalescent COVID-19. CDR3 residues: CAISDTGGREGANVLTF. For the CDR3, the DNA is TGTGCCATCAGTGATACCGGGGGGCGCGAAGGGGCCAACGTCCTGACTTTC.